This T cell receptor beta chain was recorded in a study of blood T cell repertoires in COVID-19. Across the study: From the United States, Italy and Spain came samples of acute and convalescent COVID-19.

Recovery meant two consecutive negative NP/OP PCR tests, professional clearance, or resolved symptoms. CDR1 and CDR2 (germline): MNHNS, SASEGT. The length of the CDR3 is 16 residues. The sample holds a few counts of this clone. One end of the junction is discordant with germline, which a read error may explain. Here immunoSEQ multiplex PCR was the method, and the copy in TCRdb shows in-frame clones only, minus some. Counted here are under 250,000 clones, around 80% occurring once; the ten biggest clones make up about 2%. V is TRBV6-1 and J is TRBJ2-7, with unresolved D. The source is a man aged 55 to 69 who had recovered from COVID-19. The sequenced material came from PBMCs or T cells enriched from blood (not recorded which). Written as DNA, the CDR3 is TGTGCCAGCAGGGAAGATCCTTATGCGAACTCCTACGAGCAGTACTTC. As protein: CASREDPYANSYEQYF.